Below are 8 T cell receptor beta chains sequenced from a single sample in a study of beta chain features in type 1 diabetes. Expressed TCRB transcripts were sequenced because the entire RNA isolate underwent reverse transcription. Sequencing used immunoSEQ multiplex PCR; TCRdb keeps in-frame clones, though not all of them. The sample includes a few hundred thousand clones, approximately 28% of them seen just once. Source material: naive CD4+ T cells from blood. The source of these receptors is a man between 18 and 29 years old in good health.

The chain joins TRBV5-1 to TRBJ2-5; D is possibly TRBD1 or TRBD2 (5 bases each). Germline assignment: CDR1 SGHRS and CDR2 YFSETQ. V lost 2 bases, J lost 5 bases, and 13 bases lay in between. CDR3 length equals 14 residues. The CDR3 protein is CASSFRGAGETQYF. The CDR3 DNA reads as TGCGCCAGCAGCTTCAGAGGGGCCGGGGAGACCCAGTACTTC.

The table lists this clone with a few counts. The V and J genes are TRBV25-1 and TRBJ1-1, with TRBD1 as a possible D gene (5 bases). Deletions cut 6 bases from V and 2 bases from J, with 13 bases between. Germline CDR1 MGHDK, CDR2 SYGVNS. The CDR3 is 14 amino acids. The CDR3 region is CASSAGGGNTEAFF. CDR3 sequence (DNA): TGTGCCAGCAGCGCCGGCGGGGGTAACACTGAAGCTTTCTTT.

The gene calls are TRBV25-1 and TRBJ2-1; 12 bases fit TRBD2. Germline CDR1 and CDR2: MGHDK and SYGVNS. J was trimmed by 14 bases and V by 4 bases; bases with no gene match: 12. The CDR3 extends over 15 amino acids. The CDR3 coding sequence is TGTGCCAGCAGTGCCGAACCCCCGGGACTAGCGGGCAAGTTCTTC. Translation: CASSAEPPGLAGKFF.

The genes are TRBV14 and TRBJ2-1; D remains unclear. This CDR3 contains 16 residues. Germline CDR1 SGHDN, CDR2 FVKESK. Trimming took off 3 bases at V and 6 bases at J, with 18 bases between the two ends. The CDR3 DNA reads TGTGCCAGCAGCCAGGTTCGGTCCATCCTCCCCAATGAGCAGTTCTTC. Its protein product is CASSQVRSILPNEQFF.

This clone came up a few times. The V call is TRBV7-2, the J call TRBJ1-2; D might be TRBD1 (6 bases). Germline V gene lookup returns CDR1 SGHTA and CDR2 FQGNSA. The V gene lost 0 bases and the J gene lost 0 bases, with 11 bases spanning the gap. The CDR3 extends over 16 amino acids. The CDR3, as DNA: TGTGCCAGCAGCTTAGCGGCGACAGGAGCTAACTATGGCTACACCTTC. Its translation: CASSLAATGANYGYTF. The full variable domain, its missing parts supplied by reference TRBV7-2 and TRBJ1-2, is GAGVSQSPSNKVTEKGKDVELRCDPISGHTALYWYRQSLGQGLEFLIYFQGNSAPDKSGLPSDRFSAERTGGSVSTLTIQRTQQEDSAVYLCASSLAATGANYGYTFGSGTRLTVV.

This clone was found a few times. The chain uses TRBV5-1 and TRBJ2-1; perhaps TRBD1 as D (6 bases). The V end was cut by 4 bases, the J end by 8 bases, with 16 bases between. Germline values: CDR1 SGHRS, CDR2 YFSETQ. This CDR3 spans 14 amino acids. The CDR3 region has the DNA TGCGCCAGCAGCGGCAGGGGTTCAGAGGATGAGCAGTTCTTC. Its translation is CASSGRGSEDEQFF.

V usage is TRBV7-9 and J usage is TRBJ1-1; unclear D gene. Per the germline V gene, CDR1 is SEHNR and CDR2 is FQNEAQ (reference sequence). V gave up 1 base and J gave up 5 bases, with 11 bases separating them. CDR3 size: 14 residues. The CDR3 spells CASSLGRVGTEAFF. CDR3 bases: TGTGCCAGCAGCTTAGGACGGGTGGGGACTGAAGCTTTCTTT.

This clone was observed a few times. V gene TRBV30 combines with J gene TRBJ2-5; 11 nucleotides match TRBD2. The length of the CDR3 is 15 residues. Germline V gene data show CDR1 as GTSNPN and CDR2 as SVGIG (reference sequence). Losses at the gene ends were 0 bases for V and 3 bases for J; bases not matched to a gene: 3. CDR3 DNA: TGTGCCTGGAGTGTACCGGGACTAGCGGAAGAGACCCAGTACTTC. This sequence encodes CAWSVPGLAEETQYF.